The 31 T cell receptor beta chains below were found in one sample sequenced in a study of naive and memory T cell subsets. Both TRBC1 and TRBC2 were covered by a beta constant-region primer of two equimolar oligonucleotides. TCRdb re-called the UMI-ligation and nested PCR reads with MiXCR, one entry per CDR3 protein. The table records 130,000 to 150,000 distinct CDR3 sequences, approximately 15% of them present only once. Specimen: naive CD4+ T cells from blood. The source of these receptors is a human donor in good health.

Only a few counts were recorded for this clonotype. This chain uses TRBV28 with TRBJ1-4; the match to TRBD1 covers 7 bases. With V trimmed by 8 bases and J by 8 bases, 11 bases remained unmatched. The CDR3 covers 14 residues. Germline V lookup: CDR1 MDHEN, CDR2 SYDVKM. CDR3 coding DNA: TGTGCCAGCTTCTCGACAGGGATTGTGGAAAAACTGTTTTTT. It yields the protein CASFSTGIVEKLFF.

This clonotype showed up many times. The chain is built from TRBV6-5 and TRBJ2-1; D could derive from TRBD1 or TRBD2 (12 bases each). Trimming cost V 0 bases and J 4 bases, with 37 bases left between them. Germline-derived CDR1 and CDR2 are MNHEY and SVGAGI. The CDR3 runs to 24 residues. The CDR3 here is CASSYSGTGGFRTSGKGHYNEQFF. The CDR3 DNA sequence: TGTGCCAGCAGTTACTCCGGGACAGGGGGCTTCAGGACTAGCGGGAAGGGCCATTACAATGAGCAGTTCTTC.

This clonotype was detected a few times. The genes are TRBV6-5 and TRBJ1-1, with D perhaps TRBD1 (5 bases). The V gene lost 0 bases and the J gene lost 5 bases, with 13 bases spanning the gap. This CDR3 is built from 15 residues. CDR1 is MNHEY, CDR2 SVGAGI, per germline. The CDR3 region is CASSYSRGAATEAFF. In DNA, the CDR3 is TGTGCCAGCAGTTACTCCCGGGGCGCGGCGACTGAAGCTTTCTTT.

In its sample, this clonotype was seen a few times. V usage is TRBV20-1 and J usage is TRBJ2-1; D is uncertain. Trimming stripped 5 bases from V and 3 bases from J, with 17 bases between. Germline CDR1 and CDR2: DFQATT and SNEGSKA (reference sequence). The CDR3 runs 15 residues. CDR3 residues: CSAGHGGESYNEQFF. CDR3 bases: TGCAGTGCTGGCCATGGCGGAGAAAGCTACAATGAGCAGTTCTTC.

This clonotype was observed a few times. The gene calls are TRBV21-1 and TRBJ2-4; TRBD1 is the table's D call, not checked against the DNA. TRBV21-1 is shown as a pseudogene. The CDR3 is made up of 18 amino acids. The CDR3 sequence is CASSKPGQGAGAKNIQYF. CDR3 nucleotides: TGTGCCAGCAGCAAACCGGGACAGGGGGCCGGAGCCAAAAACATTCAGTACTTC.

This clonotype was seen more than once but under ten times. The rearrangement uses TRBV12-3 or TRBV12-4 and TRBJ2-3; 8 bases fit TRBD2. With 6 bases clipped from V and 1 base from J, the junction kept 3 bases outside the gene matches. The CDR3 contains 14 residues. The chain's CDR3 is CASRATSGTDTQYF. The CDR3 nucleotides are TGTGCCAGCAGGGCGACTAGCGGCACAGATACGCAGTATTTT.

This clonotype was observed a handful of times. The chain has TRBV28 and TRBJ2-4; 11 nucleotides match TRBD2. Germline CDR1 is MDHEN and CDR2 is SYDVKM. The V gene end was trimmed by 5 bases and the J gene end by 0 bases; junction bases not matched to a gene: 15. This CDR3 region has 20 residues. The CDR3 DNA sequence: TGTGCCAGCAGTCCCAATGCCGGGACTAGCGGACCGTTAGCCAAAAACATTCAGTACTTC. Translation: CASSPNAGTSGPLAKNIQYF.

The chain combines TRBV5-1 with TRBJ2-6, with unresolved D. There are 14 residues in the CDR3. Trimming left V 5 bases short and J 0 bases short, with 6 bases between. The germline gives CDR1 SGHRS, CDR2 YFSETQ. CDR3: CASREDSGANVLTF. As DNA, the CDR3 is TGCGCCAGCAGGGAAGACTCTGGGGCCAACGTCCTGACTTTC.

The chain combines TRBV20-1 with TRBJ1-1, with TRBD1 matching 7 bases. The CDR3 is 15 amino acids. Germline V gene data show CDR1 as DFQATT and CDR2 as SNEGSKA (reference sequence). V lost 0 bases to trimming and J lost 0 bases; unmatched junction nucleotides: 4. CDR3 residues: CSARDNRGLNTEAFF. The CDR3, as DNA: TGCAGTGCTAGAGATAACAGGGGACTGAACACTGAAGCTTTCTTT.

This clonotype was seen more than once but under ten times. The chain employs TRBV4-1 and TRBJ1-1; no clear D. CDR3 length equals 13 residues. Trimming left V 7 bases short and J 0 bases short, with 9 bases between. CDR1 is MGHRA, CDR2 YSYEKL, per germline. The CDR3 is CASTENMNTEAFF. The CDR3 DNA reads as TGCGCCAGCACCGAAAATATGAACACTGAAGCTTTCTTT.

This clonotype was counted ten times or more. CDR3 sequence reads: CASSQVAPGAGRPDTTYEQYF. Written as DNA, the CDR3 is TGCGCCAGCAGCCAAGTCGCCCCGGGAGCGGGAAGGCCCGATACGACCTACGAGCAGTACTTC. The chain has TRBV4-1 and TRBJ2-7, with 7 nucleotides matching TRBD2. Germline V gene data show CDR1 as MGHRA and CDR2 as YSYEKL. The ends lost 1 base at V and 2 bases at J; junction bases unmatched: 23. The CDR3 spans 21 residues.

This clonotype was counted between two and nine times. V usage is TRBV5-1 and J usage is TRBJ2-1; the match to TRBD2 covers 10 bases. This CDR3 contains 16 residues. With V trimmed by 0 bases and J by 9 bases, 9 bases remained unmatched. The germline gives CDR1 SGHRS, CDR2 YFSETQ. Here the CDR3 DNA reads TGCGCCAGCAGCTTGGCCTCTAGCGGGAGTATTGGTGAGCAGTTCTTC. This encodes CASSLASSGSIGEQFF.

Only a few counts were recorded for this clonotype. The chain has TRBV12-3 or TRBV12-4 and TRBJ2-6; weak D call: TRBD1 (5 bases). The CDR3 consists of 18 residues. The V end lost 5 bases, the J end lost 0 bases, and 17 bases lay between the germline ends. The CDR3 sequence is CASSPTPTGASGANVLTF. Written as DNA, the CDR3 is TGTGCCAGCAGTCCAACTCCAACAGGTGCCTCTGGGGCCAACGTCCTGACTTTC.

The rearrangement joins TRBV12-3 or TRBV12-4 to TRBJ1-5; unclear D gene. V lost 3 bases to trimming and J lost 5 bases, with 11 bases between them. CDR3 length: 14 residues. DNA for the CDR3: TGTGCCAGCAGTTTCATGGGATTTGATCAGCCCCAGCATTTT. This translates into CASSFMGFDQPQHF.

In this sample, this clonotype turned up a few times. For the CDR3, the DNA is TGTGCCAGCAGCGCCGTCGGGGTGGCTAATGAAAAACTGTTTTTT. Protein sequence: CASSAVGVANEKLFF. J is TRBJ1-4 and V is TRBV7-9; D call uncertain. V lost 5 bases, J lost 3 bases, and 13 bases lay in between. Germline CDR1 is SEHNR and CDR2 is FQNEAQ (reference sequence). The CDR3 consists of 15 residues.

This chain uses TRBV15 with TRBJ2-7; D might be TRBD2 (6 bases). In germline, CDR1 is LNHNV, CDR2 YYDKDF (reference sequence). The ends were cut back, 1 base at V and 6 bases at J, with 16 bases in the middle. The CDR3 covers 15 residues. CDR3 amino acids: CATSRVAGPSSEQYF. The CDR3 DNA is TGTGCCACCAGCAGAGTCGCGGGGCCCTCAAGCGAGCAGTACTTC.

The chain couples TRBV20-1 to TRBJ2-7, with D possibly TRBD2 on 6 matching bases. This CDR3 has 14 amino acids. The ends were cut back, 5 bases at V and 2 bases at J, with 16 bases in the middle. Per the germline V gene, CDR1 is DFQATT and CDR2 is SNEGSKA (reference sequence). The CDR3 sequence: CSAPPGGSTYEQYF. CDR3 coding DNA: TGCAGTGCTCCCCCCGGGGGATCGACCTACGAGCAGTACTTC.

This clonotype was seen a few times. The rearrangement joins TRBV29-1 to TRBJ2-1, with D possibly being TRBD2 (5 bases). Germline values: CDR1 SQVTM, CDR2 ANQGSEA. V lost 7 bases to trimming and J lost 10 bases, with 17 bases between them. This CDR3 is 12 amino acids long. In nucleotides, the CDR3 is TGCAGCGGTGGACTCCTTCCTAGAGAGCAGTTCTTC. This sequence encodes CSGGLLPREQFF.

This clonotype was observed a handful of times. V gene TRBV5-1 combines with J gene TRBJ2-5; unclear D gene. The CDR3 length is 11 residues. Germline CDR1 reads SGHRS; CDR2 reads YFSETQ. Trimming shortened V by 6 bases and J by 2 bases, and 5 bases separated the two germline ends. The CDR3 nucleotides read TGCGCCAGCACAGAACAAGAGACCCAGTACTTC. Its protein product is CASTEQETQYF.

The gene calls are TRBV28 and TRBJ2-7; 7 bases match TRBD1. Germline V gives CDR1 MDHEN, CDR2 SYDVKM. V lost 7 bases to trimming and J lost 0 bases; unmatched junction nucleotides: 9. The CDR3 runs to 15 residues. CDR3 nucleotides: TGTGCCAGCACTCAAATTCAGGGGGTCTCCTACGAGCAGTACTTC. This gives the protein CASTQIQGVSYEQYF.

This sequence joins TRBV30 and TRBJ2-2; perhaps TRBD1 as D (6 bases). Germline CDR1 and CDR2: GTSNPN and SVGIG (reference sequence). V was clipped by 1 base and J by 1 base, with 7 bases between them. CDR3 length: 14 residues. CDR3 sequence: CAWSEGQNTGELFF. CDR3 nucleotide sequence: TGTGCCTGGAGTGAGGGACAGAACACCGGGGAGCTGTTTTTT.

V is TRBV14 and J is TRBJ1-1; 10 bases are a match to TRBD1. Germline trimming cut 1 base from V and 6 bases from J; bases unmatched to any gene: 5. This CDR3 spans 15 amino acids. Germline loops: CDR1 SGHDN, CDR2 FVKESK. The CDR3 loop is CASSQVWGTGAEAFF. CDR3 coding DNA: TGTGCCAGCAGCCAAGTATGGGGGACAGGGGCTGAAGCTTTCTTT.

The chain recombines TRBV5-1 with TRBJ2-1, with D perhaps matching TRBD2 (6 bases). The CDR3 length is 14 residues. The germline V and J ends were trimmed by 4 bases and 0 bases, with 8 bases remaining between them. Germline V gives CDR1 SGHRS, CDR2 YFSETQ. Here the CDR3 reads CASSEEGSYNEQFF. CDR3 in DNA: TGCGCCAGCAGCGAGGAGGGCTCCTACAATGAGCAGTTCTTC.

The CDR3 spells CASSLALVGNEQFF. The CDR3 DNA is TGTGCCAGCAGCTTAGCACTAGTGGGGAATGAGCAGTTCTTC. V is TRBV7-2 and J is TRBJ2-1; possible D gene TRBD2, 5 bases. The V end lost 0 bases, the J end lost 7 bases, and 10 bases lay between the germline ends. The CDR3 extends over 14 amino acids. CDR1 is SGHTA and CDR2 is FQGNSA in the germline V gene. Using reference TRBV7-2 and TRBJ2-1 for the parts outside the CDR3, the full variable domain is GAGVSQSPSNKVTEKGKDVELRCDPISGHTALYWYRQSLGQGLEFLIYFQGNSAPDKSGLPSDRFSAERTGGSVSTLTIQRTQQEDSAVYLCASSLALVGNEQFFGPGTRLTVL.

This clonotype was seen a handful of times. The chain links TRBV20-1 to TRBJ1-2; 7 nucleotides line up with TRBD1. The CDR3 has 15 residues. From germline, CDR1 is DFQATT and CDR2 SNEGSKA (reference sequence). The V gene end was trimmed by 4 bases and the J gene end by 4 bases; junction bases not matched to a gene: 12. The CDR3 DNA reads TGCAGTGCTACCTCCGACAGGGCATCGGTCTATGGCTACACCTTC. Its translation is CSATSDRASVYGYTF.

The rearrangement links TRBV5-1 to TRBJ2-1, with 15 bases fitting TRBD2. The V gene's germline CDR1 is SGHRS and CDR2 YFSETQ. This CDR3 region has 16 residues. The V segment lost 4 bases and the J segment 12 bases; nucleotides outside the gene matches: 11. The CDR3 region is CASSLTRTSGRARQFF. The CDR3 DNA reads TGCGCCAGCAGCCTAACCAGGACTAGCGGGAGGGCCCGGCAGTTCTTC.

This clonotype was detected only a few times. The rearrangement joins TRBV29-1 to TRBJ2-7, with D unresolved. The germline V gene has CDR1 SQVTM and CDR2 ANQGSEA. The CDR3 is 15 amino acids. V dropped 1 base and J dropped 3 bases, with 16 bases sitting between them. CDR3 protein: CSVEAETSEGYEQYF. The CDR3 bases are TGCAGCGTTGAAGCGGAGACTTCTGAAGGCTACGAGCAGTACTTC.

The rearrangement links TRBV3-1 to TRBJ1-1; D ambiguous. The V and J ends lost 5 bases and 7 bases respectively, with 11 bases between them. Germline CDR1 LGHDT, CDR2 YNNKEL (reference sequence). The CDR3 spans 12 residues. This CDR3 is CASSSAGLEAFF. The DNA for the CDR3 is TGTGCCAGCAGCTCTGCAGGACTTGAAGCTTTCTTT.

This chain links TRBV28 with TRBJ2-2; 7 nucleotides line up with TRBD2. Germline CDR1 reads MDHEN; CDR2 reads SYDVKM. The CDR3 totals 12 residues. J was trimmed by 12 bases and V by 5 bases; bases with no gene match: 6. CDR3 region: CASSMTSRQLFF. The DNA of the CDR3 is TGTGCCAGCAGTATGACTAGCAGGCAGCTGTTTTTT.

This chain uses TRBV11-2 with TRBJ1-4; D uncertain. Trimming removed 3 bases at V and 4 bases at J, with 3 bases between. Germline V gene data show CDR1 as SGHAT and CDR2 as FQNNGV. The CDR3 is 12 residues long. The CDR3 DNA is TGTGCCAGCAGCTTTAATAATGAAAAACTGTTTTTT. As protein: CASSFNNEKLFF.

The V and J genes are TRBV12-3 or TRBV12-4 and TRBJ2-3; the match to TRBD1 covers 7 bases. This CDR3 spans 14 amino acids. Trimming removed 7 bases from V and 1 base from J; junction bases left unmatched: 5. The CDR3 nucleotides are TGTGCCAGCAACGGGGACAGCGGCACAGATACGCAGTATTTT. Its translation: CASNGDSGTDTQYF.